One and the same sample provided the 30 T cell receptor beta chains below, sequenced in a study of T cell responses to AZD1222 COVID-19 vaccine (dated by TCRdb to about 2021). Libraries came from the immunoSEQ multiplex PCR assay. TCRdb re-hosts the immuneACCESS table, in-frame sequences only. Its copies lack some clones; in the studies checked, an unresolved V gene accounts for under half of them, and the cause for the rest is not known. The sample table contains roughly 120,000 clones; only one count was recorded for about 91% of them. Clones ranked in the top ten supply 6.5% of the sample. The time point label corresponds to: about 28 days (+/-7) after the second vaccine dose. The sequencing here drew on peripheral blood, taken 28 days after the second AZD1222 dose. These receptors were obtained from an adult who received the AZD1222 COVID-19 vaccine.

The chain combines TRBV7-2 with TRBJ2-7; D perhaps matches TRBD2 (5 bases). This CDR3 is built from 12 residues. With 2 bases removed from V and 7 bases from J, the gap between germline ends came to 9 bases. Germline V gene data show CDR1 as SGHTA and CDR2 as FQGNSA. CDR3 coding DNA: TGTGCCAGCAGCTTAATCGAGGGTGAGCAGTACTTC. Protein sequence: CASSLIEGEQYF.

J is TRBJ2-3 and V is TRBV10-1, with D perhaps matching TRBD2 (6 bases). The CDR3 runs 15 residues. V lost 4 bases, J lost 0 bases, and 11 bases lay in between. Germline V CDR1 and CDR2: WNHNN, SYGVQD (reference sequence). The CDR3 loop is CASSVSRGSTDTQYF. CDR3 nucleotides: TGCGCCAGCAGTGTTTCGCGGGGAAGCACAGATACGCAGTATTTT.

The rearrangement joins TRBV10-2 to TRBJ1-1, with D perhaps TRBD1 (5 bases). The CDR3 sequence is 13 residues long. Trimming took off 8 bases at V and 3 bases at J, with 13 bases between the two ends. CDR1 is WSHSY, CDR2 SAAADI, per germline. In DNA form, the CDR3 reads TGCGCCAGCCGGACGGAGGGACACACTGAAGCTTTCTTT. This sequence encodes CASRTEGHTEAFF.

The chain is built from TRBV27 and TRBJ2-2, with D hard to call. The V gene's germline CDR1 is MNHEY and CDR2 SMNVEV (reference sequence). Deletions cut 0 bases from V and 7 bases from J, with 9 bases between. The CDR3 has 14 residues. The CDR3 DNA sequence: TGTGCCAGCAGTTTATCGATGCTTTTCGGGGAGCTGTTTTTT. It is translated as CASSLSMLFGELFF.

Only one count was recorded for this clone. The rearrangement links TRBV4-2 to TRBJ1-4; 12 nucleotides align to TRBD1. Germline V gene sequence: CDR1 LGHNA, CDR2 YNFKEQ. The J segment lost 8 bases and the V segment lost 4 bases, leaving 2 bases of the junction unmatched. The CDR3 has 14 amino acids. The CDR3 sequence: CASSPGTGGEKLFF. As DNA, the CDR3 is TGTGCCAGCAGCCCCGGGACAGGGGGCGAAAAACTGTTTTTT.

The rearrangement uses TRBV11-2 and TRBJ1-1; no firm D call. The V end was cut by 4 bases, the J end by 5 bases, with 11 bases between. CDR3 size: 13 residues. Germline CDR1 and CDR2: SGHAT and FQNNGV. CDR3 nucleotides: TGTGCCAGCAGCTCTCAGGTAGGGACTGAAGCTTTCTTT. Protein: CASSSQVGTEAFF.

The V and J genes are TRBV5-1 and TRBJ2-7, with D hard to call. Trimming left V 5 bases short and J 3 bases short, with 9 bases between. This CDR3 region has 12 residues. Germline CDR1 and CDR2: SGHRS and YFSETQ. This chain's CDR3 is CASRPDSYEQYF. The CDR3 DNA reads TGCGCCAGCAGACCGGATAGCTACGAGCAGTACTTC.

The chain recombines TRBV19 with TRBJ1-6, with D perhaps TRBD1 (5 bases). This CDR3 region has 13 residues. The germline V and J ends were trimmed by 4 bases and 10 bases, with 11 bases remaining between them. Germline V gene lookup returns CDR1 LNHDA and CDR2 SQIVND (reference sequence). CDR3 nucleotides: TGTGCCAGTAGTACCACGAAGGGGTCACCCCTCCACTTT. Its protein is CASSTTKGSPLHF.

The J gene is TRBJ1-1, the V gene TRBV7-2; D gene uncertain. Germline loops: CDR1 SGHTA, CDR2 FQGNSA. Trimming cost V 4 bases and J 1 base, with 10 bases left between them. CDR3 length: 14 amino acids. The chain's CDR3 is CASSSPRRNTEAFF. The CDR3 DNA follows: TGTGCCAGCAGCTCTCCCCGCAGGAACACTGAAGCTTTCTTT. Based on the CDR3 plus reference TRBV7-2 and TRBJ1-1, the full variable domain is GAGVSQSPSNKVTEKGKDVELRCDPISGHTALYWYRQSLGQGLEFLIYFQGNSAPDKSGLPSDRFSAERTGGSVSTLTIQRTQQEDSAVYLCASSSPRRNTEAFFGQGTRLTVV.

The gene calls are TRBV2 and TRBJ1-1, with TRBD1 matching over 9 bases. The junction had 10 bases not matched to a gene; V was cut back by 6 bases and J by 5 bases. Germline values: CDR1 SNHLY, CDR2 FYNNEI. There are 15 residues in the CDR3. The CDR3: CASRPLQGAYTEAFF. The CDR3 nucleotides are TGTGCCAGCAGGCCCCTACAGGGGGCTTATACTGAAGCTTTCTTT. Combining the CDR3 with reference TRBV2 and TRBJ1-1 gives the whole variable domain EPEVTQTPSHQVTQMGQEVILRCVPISNHLYFYWYRQILGQKVEFLVSFYNNEISEKSEIFDDQFSVERPDGSNFTLKIRSTKLEDSAMYFCASRPLQGAYTEAFFGQGTRLTVV.

This clone was seen only once. The J gene is TRBJ2-3, the V gene TRBV6-2 or TRBV6-3; D might be TRBD2 (6 bases). The CDR3 loop spans 13 amino acids. Trimming took off 4 bases at V and 6 bases at J, with 11 bases between the two ends. CDR1 is MNHEY and CDR2 is SVGEGT in the germline V gene. The CDR3: CASSLGLVDTQYF. The DNA of the CDR3 is TGTGCCAGCAGTTTGGGACTCGTCGATACGCAGTATTTT.

This chain joins TRBV5-4 and TRBJ1-1; 8 nucleotides agree with TRBD1. With 6 bases clipped from V and 8 bases from J, the junction kept 3 bases outside the gene matches. This CDR3 comprises 11 residues. Germline-derived CDR1 and CDR2 are SGHNT and YYREEE (reference sequence). The CDR3 spells CASKAGGEAFF. The CDR3 nucleotides are TGTGCCAGCAAAGCAGGGGGCGAAGCTTTCTTT.

The chain carries TRBV12-5 and TRBJ2-1; 9 bases align to TRBD2. V shed 7 bases, J shed 4 bases, and the junction held 17 bases outside the gene matches. Germline CDR1 is LGHNT and CDR2 is FRNRAP. This CDR3 contains 18 residues. The CDR3 sequence: CASAPSPKAGGWYNEQFF. In nucleotides, the CDR3 is TGTGCTAGTGCCCCTTCCCCCAAAGCGGGGGGCTGGTACAATGAGCAGTTCTTC.

The CDR3 coding sequence is TGTGCCAGCAGAATTAATGAAAAACTGTTTTTT. Translating gives CASRINEKLFF. The V call is TRBV28, the J call TRBJ1-4; no clear D gene. This CDR3 has 11 residues. The ends were cut back, 6 bases at V and 4 bases at J, with 3 bases in the middle. CDR1 and CDR2 (germline): MDHEN, SYDVKM.

This chain connects TRBV7-2 to TRBJ1-1, with 10 positions matching TRBD1. CDR1 and CDR2 (germline): SGHTA, FQGNSA. Trimming took 4 bases from V and 6 from J; bases not matched to a gene: 8. The CDR3 length is 15 residues. The CDR3 reads CASSSRDRGLPEAFF. The CDR3 nucleotides are TGTGCCAGCAGCTCCCGAGACAGGGGGCTCCCTGAAGCTTTCTTT.

The rearrangement joins TRBV24-1 to TRBJ1-1; 7 bases fit TRBD1. Germline CDR1 reads KGHDR; CDR2 reads SFDVKD. The trim removed 4 bases at V and 4 bases at J, leaving 2 bases unmatched. The CDR3 covers 13 residues. CDR3 coding DNA: TGTGCCACCAGTGAACAGGGGAGCACTGAAGCTTTCTTT. This translates into CATSEQGSTEAFF.

This clone was detected a few times. The chain combines TRBV2 with TRBJ2-5; 9 bases are a match to TRBD2. V lost 6 bases to trimming and J lost 2 bases; unmatched junction nucleotides: 10. Germline CDR1 SNHLY, CDR2 FYNNEI. The CDR3 has 16 residues. The CDR3 DNA reads TGTGCCAGCAGCGATTCGACTAGCGGTCCACAAGAGACCCAGTACTTC. This sequence encodes CASSDSTSGPQETQYF.

The chain's CDR3 is CASSLRLGSSTDTQYF. CDR3 nucleotide sequence: TGTGCCAGCAGCTTAAGGTTAGGGTCTAGCACAGATACGCAGTATTTT. V gene TRBV7-6 combines with J gene TRBJ2-3; D remains ambiguous. The CDR3 length is 16 residues. CDR1 and CDR2 from the germline V gene are SGHVS and FNYEAQ. V was clipped by 2 bases and J by 0 bases, with 12 bases between them.

CDR3 bases: TGTGCCAGCAGTTTGGGCGTCACCGGGGAGCTGTTTTTT. It encodes CASSLGVTGELFF. V is TRBV12-3 or TRBV12-4 and J is TRBJ2-2; D is uncertain. This CDR3 contains 13 residues. V lost 3 bases and J 4 bases, leaving 6 bases between the germline ends.

The chain combines TRBV6-5 with TRBJ2-1; D remains ambiguous. Germline V CDR1 and CDR2: MNHEY, SVGAGI. Trimming left V 8 bases short and J 0 bases short, with 14 bases between. The CDR3 spans 15 residues. CDR3 region: CASGSRGNSYNEQFF. The CDR3 DNA follows: TGTGCCAGCGGCTCACGTGGGAACTCCTACAATGAGCAGTTCTTC.

The chain is built from TRBV29-1 and TRBJ1-6; no clear D. Per germline, CDR1 SQVTM and CDR2 ANQGSEA. The CDR3 runs to 12 residues. The V end was cut by 4 bases, the J end by 7 bases, with 8 bases between. The CDR3 DNA sequence: TGCAGCGTTGGGAACCTAAATTCACCCCTCCACTTT. Protein sequence: CSVGNLNSPLHF.

The chain has TRBV6-5 and TRBJ1-5; D gene unclear. V lost 6 bases and J lost 7, with 10 bases in between. Germline CDR1 is MNHEY and CDR2 is SVGAGI. This CDR3 contains 12 residues. The CDR3 loop is CASRETGQPQHF. The CDR3 DNA reads TGTGCCAGCAGGGAGACCGGGCAGCCCCAGCATTTT.

The CDR3 reads CASSLFQTGNEQFF. The DNA for the CDR3 is TGTGCCAGCAGTTTATTCCAGACCGGCAATGAGCAGTTCTTC. The chain recombines TRBV27 with TRBJ2-1, with D hard to call. From germline, CDR1 is MNHEY and CDR2 SMNVEV (reference sequence). This CDR3 has 14 residues. Trimming left V 1 base short and J 6 bases short, with 10 bases between.

The chain links TRBV6-5 to TRBJ2-2; no clear D gene. V was shortened by 2 bases and J by 8 bases, with 15 bases between the two germline ends. The CDR3 consists of 15 residues. The germline V gene encodes CDR1 MNHEY and CDR2 SVGAGI. The CDR3 loop is CASSYNRPRVGELFF. As DNA, the CDR3 is TGTGCCAGCAGTTACAACCGCCCTAGGGTGGGGGAGCTGTTTTTT.

This chain uses TRBV6-6 with TRBJ2-1; no clear D. V lost 8 bases to trimming and J lost 9 bases, with 11 bases between them. CDR1 is MNHNY and CDR2 is SVGAGI in the germline V gene (reference sequence). The CDR3 has 11 amino acids. The chain's CDR3 is CASSLAGEQFF. In DNA form, the CDR3 reads TGTGCCAGCTCGTTGGCTGGTGAGCAGTTCTTC.

The chain is built from TRBV10-1 and TRBJ2-2; a weak D match, TRBD1 (8 bases). The CDR3 runs to 16 residues. V was shortened by 11 bases and J by 3 bases, with 22 bases between the two germline ends. Germline CDR1 WNHNN, CDR2 SYGVQD (reference sequence). CDR3 loop: CASGGTGRWDTGELFF. In DNA form, the CDR3 reads TGCGCCTCCGGGGGGACAGGTCGGTGGGACACCGGGGAGCTGTTTTTT.

The gene calls are TRBV18 and TRBJ2-7, with 9 bases identical to TRBD1. Trimming cost V 5 bases and J 6 bases; bases outside gene matches: 8. Per the germline V gene, CDR1 is KGHSH and CDR2 is LQKENI. The CDR3 totals 14 residues. DNA for the CDR3: TGTGCCAGCTCAGGTCCCGGGACAGGGAGCGAGCAGTACTTC. Its protein is CASSGPGTGSEQYF.

The chain uses TRBV14 and TRBJ2-5; unclear D gene. The length of the CDR3 is 12 residues. CDR1 and CDR2 (germline): SGHDN, FVKESK. Trimming took 3 bases from V and 0 from J, leaving 2 bases between them. CDR3 sequence: CASSHNQETQYF. CDR3 DNA: TGTGCCAGCAGCCATAACCAAGAGACCCAGTACTTC.

The V and J genes are TRBV5-1 and TRBJ1-1, with D possibly matching TRBD1 (5 bases). Germline V gene sequence: CDR1 SGHRS, CDR2 YFSETQ. V lost 7 bases and J lost 11, with 27 bases in between. The CDR3 extends over 15 amino acids. The CDR3 bases are TGCGCCAGCGCCTCCGTGACGGGACTCCACACTGGGGCTTTCTTT. As protein: CASASVTGLHTGAFF.

The chain links TRBV18 to TRBJ1-6, with D possibly matching TRBD1 (6 bases). CDR1 and CDR2 (germline): KGHSH, LQKENI. The CDR3 length is 16 residues. Deletions cut 3 bases from V and 5 bases from J, with 14 bases between. CDR3 bases: TGTGCCAGCTCACCCCTCGACAGGTCTGATAATTCACCCCTCCACTTT. Protein sequence: CASSPLDRSDNSPLHF.